This entry lists 32 T cell receptor beta chains sequenced from one sample in a study of T-cell memory formation after mild COVID-19. TCRdb independently ran MiXCR on the 5' RACE reads; one entry per CDR3 protein. This sample has 200,000 to 250,000 distinct CDR3 sequences, with 9% to 10% found just once. The sample taken for sequencing was PBMCs or a T cell subset sorted from them (not recorded which). Every receptor here comes from a man aged 18 to 29 who had mild COVID-19 (a few samples of this study predate the infection). Cell type and time point are not known.

In this sample, this clonotype turned up a few times. The chain has TRBV6-5 and TRBJ1-3; 10 bases agree with TRBD1. V gave up 2 bases and J gave up 3 bases; unmatched junction bases: 1. Germline values: CDR1 MNHEY, CDR2 SVGAGI. This CDR3 region has 15 residues. The CDR3 DNA is TGTGCCAGCAGTTACGACAGGGGGCTTGGAAACACCATATATTTT. It codes for CASSYDRGLGNTIYF.

This clonotype was seen more than once but under ten times. The chain uses TRBV7-2 and TRBJ2-5; possible D gene TRBD2, 5 bases. CDR1 and CDR2 (germline): SGHTA, FQGNSA. The CDR3 is made up of 14 amino acids. The V and J ends lost 7 bases and 2 bases respectively, with 14 bases between them. The CDR3 sequence: CASTEGRAQETQYF. The DNA of the CDR3 is TGTGCCAGCACCGAGGGAAGGGCGCAAGAGACCCAGTACTTC. The variable domain in full, completed from reference TRBV7-2 and TRBJ2-5, reads GAGVSQSPSNKVTEKGKDVELRCDPISGHTALYWYRQSLGQGLEFLIYFQGNSAPDKSGLPSDRFSAERTGGSVSTLTIQRTQQEDSAVYLCASTEGRAQETQYFGPGTRLLVL.

This clonotype was seen at least ten times. This CDR3 reads CASSQDEYRVTEAFF. In DNA, the CDR3 is TGCGCCAGCAGCCAAGATGAATACAGGGTCACTGAAGCTTTCTTT. V usage is TRBV4-3 and J usage is TRBJ1-1; D might be TRBD1 (6 bases). CDR3 size: 15 residues. Trimming shortened V by 0 bases and J by 4 bases, and 12 bases separated the two germline ends. The germline CDR1 and CDR2 sequences are LGHNA and YSLEER.

This clonotype has just a few counts. This chain links TRBV3-1 with TRBJ2-2, with 7 bases fitting TRBD2. CDR1 is LGHDT and CDR2 is YNNKEL in the germline V gene (reference sequence). Trimming removed 5 bases from V and 2 bases from J; junction bases left unmatched: 5. The CDR3 is 15 residues long. CDR3 sequence (DNA): TGTGCCAGCAGCTCCGGGACTACTAACACCGGGGAGCTGTTTTTT. It encodes CASSSGTTNTGELFF.

The genes are TRBV7-9 and TRBJ1-4; 8 nucleotides line up with TRBD1. CDR3 length: 14 amino acids. V gave up 6 bases and J gave up 7 bases; unmatched junction bases: 7. Germline-derived CDR1 and CDR2 are SEHNR and FQNEAQ (reference sequence). CDR3 sequence (DNA): TGTGCCAGCAGTTGGGACAGGTCCCGTGAAAAACTGTTTTTT. Its protein product is CASSWDRSREKLFF. Combining the CDR3 with reference TRBV7-9 and TRBJ1-4 gives the whole variable domain DTGVSQNPRHKITKRGQNVTFRCDPISEHNRLYWYRQTLGQGPEFLTYFQNEAQLEKSRLLSDRFSAERPKGSFSTLEIQRTEQGDSAMYLCASSWDRSREKLFFGSGTQLSVL.

This sequence joins TRBV6-2 or TRBV6-3 and TRBJ2-7, with 13 bases matching TRBD2. CDR3 length: 16 amino acids. Germline V lookup: CDR1 MNHEY, CDR2 SVGEGT. V lost 10 bases, J lost 5 bases, and 14 bases stayed unmatched. CDR3 in amino acids: CATETSGGPRNHEQYV. CDR3 nucleotide sequence: TGTGCCACTGAGACTAGCGGGGGGCCTAGGAACCACGAGCAGTACGTC.

This clonotype was seen a handful of times. V and J are TRBV6-5 and TRBJ1-6; D unresolved. The V gene's germline CDR1 is MNHEY and CDR2 SVGAGI. There are 15 residues in the CDR3. Trimming stripped 6 bases from V and 10 bases from J, with 19 bases between. The CDR3 here is CASRKNYEAGSPLHF. The CDR3 DNA follows: TGTGCCAGCAGGAAAAACTATGAGGCTGGATCACCCCTCCACTTT.

The V call is TRBV4-3, the J call TRBJ1-1; a weak D match, TRBD1 (6 bases). The CDR3 is 13 residues long. CDR1 and CDR2 from the germline V gene are LGHNA and YSLEER. The V end lost 2 bases, the J end lost 5 bases, and 9 bases lay between the germline ends. The CDR3 DNA sequence: TGCGCCAGCAGCCAAAGAAGGGGGACTGAAGCTTTCTTT. The encoded protein is CASSQRRGTEAFF.

This clonotype occurred a few times. The genes are TRBV20-1 and TRBJ2-6; D might be TRBD1 or TRBD2, each matching 5 bases. Germline V gene data show CDR1 as DFQATT and CDR2 as SNEGSKA (reference sequence). Trimming removed 1 base at V and 2 bases at J, with 9 bases between. The CDR3 totals 15 residues. The CDR3, as DNA: TGCAGTGCTAGAGGTCAGGGAGCTGGGGCCAACGTCCTGACTTTC. This encodes CSARGQGAGANVLTF.

The sample holds many counts of this clonotype. The chain uses TRBV20-1 and TRBJ1-5; 8 positions match TRBD1. V gave up 6 bases and J gave up 7 bases; unmatched junction bases: 8. The CDR3 sequence is 13 residues long. CDR1 is DFQATT, CDR2 SNEGSKA, per germline (reference sequence). CDR3 sequence: CSAIQGARQPQHF. The CDR3 DNA reads TGCAGTGCCATTCAGGGGGCGCGACAGCCCCAGCATTTT.

V is TRBV6-1 and J is TRBJ2-5; no definite D call. This CDR3 region has 12 residues. Trimming removed 0 bases from V and 10 bases from J, with 9 bases in between. CDR1 and CDR2 (germline): MNHNS, SASEGT. The CDR3, as DNA: TGTGCCAGCAGTGAAGCTAACGAGGTCCAGTACTTC. Protein: CASSEANEVQYF.

The chain links TRBV5-1 to TRBJ2-7; D possibly matches TRBD1 or TRBD2 (5 bases each). The germline CDR1 and CDR2 sequences are SGHRS and YFSETQ. This CDR3 is 14 amino acids long. With 4 bases removed from V and 3 bases from J, the gap between germline ends came to 14 bases. The CDR3 DNA sequence: TGCGCCAGCAGCGAAGGGACGGGCTACTACGAGCAGTACTTC. Translating gives CASSEGTGYYEQYF.

This clonotype was picked up many times. The chain carries TRBV5-1 and TRBJ2-3; D tentatively fits TRBD1 or TRBD2 (5 bases each). Germline V gene lookup returns CDR1 SGHRS and CDR2 YFSETQ. This CDR3 has 13 residues. Trimming removed 3 bases at V and 2 bases at J, with 7 bases between. The CDR3 region has the DNA TGCGCCAGCAGCTGGGGGACCACAGATACGCAGTATTTT. It codes for CASSWGTTDTQYF.

The chain combines TRBV11-2 with TRBJ2-5; TRBD1 matches 9 bases. Germline V gene lookup returns CDR1 SGHAT and CDR2 FQNNGV. The CDR3 has 13 residues. The trim removed 6 bases at V and 7 bases at J, leaving 6 bases unmatched. The CDR3 DNA reads as TGTGCCAGCAGTGGACAGGGGACGGGGACCCAGTACTTC. Translated: CASSGQGTGTQYF. Together with reference TRBV11-2 and TRBJ2-5, the CDR3 gives the full variable domain: EAGVAQSPRYKIIEKRQSVAFWCNPISGHATLYWYQQILGQGPKLLIQFQNNGVVDDSQLPKDRFSAERLKGVDSTLKIQPAKLEDSAVYLCASSGQGTGTQYFGPGTRLLVL.

This clonotype has more than one count but fewer than ten. The CDR3 coding sequence is TGCGCCAGCAGCTTGGAAAACTTTCAAGAGACCCAGTACTTC. It is translated as CASSLENFQETQYF. The chain uses TRBV5-1 and TRBJ2-5; D remains ambiguous. Germline V gives CDR1 SGHRS, CDR2 YFSETQ. V lost 0 bases to trimming and J lost 2 bases, with 8 bases between them. This CDR3 has 14 amino acids.

The rearrangement joins TRBV18 to TRBJ1-2, with D possibly matching TRBD1 (6 bases). The CDR3 sequence is 15 residues long. V was pared by 3 bases and J by 3 bases, with 14 bases between. Germline V gives CDR1 KGHSH, CDR2 LQKENI. The CDR3 protein is CASSPDRTTDYGYTF. The CDR3 nucleotides are TGTGCCAGCTCACCTGACAGGACTACAGACTATGGCTACACCTTC.

This clonotype was recorded a few times. V is TRBV24-1 and J is TRBJ2-1; 7 bases fit TRBD1. The CDR3 has 12 amino acids. The V and J ends lost 4 bases and 12 bases, in that order; junction bases with no gene match: 5. Germline loops: CDR1 KGHDR, CDR2 SFDVKD. This chain's CDR3 is CATSDSYRGQFF. The CDR3 bases are TGTGCCACCAGTGACTCATACAGGGGGCAGTTCTTC.

This clonotype occurred many times. The V gene is TRBV5-1, the J gene TRBJ1-3; D not resolved. The CDR3 extends over 14 amino acids. The germline V and J ends were trimmed by 0 bases and 0 bases, with 4 bases remaining between them. Germline V gene data show CDR1 as SGHRS and CDR2 as YFSETQ. CDR3 bases: TGCGCCAGCAGCTTGGACCACTCTGGAAACACCATATATTTT. It encodes CASSLDHSGNTIYF.

This clonotype was detected many times. V is TRBV29-1 and J is TRBJ2-1; a weak D match, TRBD1 (5 bases). CDR3 size: 14 residues. Germline lookup yields CDR1 SQVTM and CDR2 ANQGSEA. Trimming took off 1 base at V and 10 bases at J, with 17 bases between the two ends. Here the CDR3 DNA reads TGCAGCGTTGAAGGTGCCAGGGAACCTAGGGAGCAGTTCTTC. Its protein product is CSVEGAREPREQFF.

This clonotype was seen more than once but under ten times. This rearrangement joins TRBV29-1 to TRBJ2-5; D unresolved. V lost 6 bases and J lost 4, with 18 bases in between. This CDR3 spans 14 amino acids. Germline CDR1 and CDR2: SQVTM and ANQGSEA. Here the CDR3 reads CSVLPTAYRETQYF. The CDR3 nucleotides are TGCAGCGTCCTGCCCACAGCCTACCGAGAGACCCAGTACTTC.

This clonotype was seen a few times. This chain uses TRBV20-1 with TRBJ1-5, with 9 bases lining up with TRBD1. Per germline, CDR1 DFQATT and CDR2 SNEGSKA (reference sequence). CDR3 length equals 12 residues. J gave up 7 bases and V 5 bases, and 3 bases lay outside the gene matches. CDR3 region: CSARTGAQPQHF. The CDR3 nucleotides are TGCAGTGCTCGGACAGGGGCCCAGCCCCAGCATTTT.

This clonotype has a handful of counts. V usage is TRBV20-1 and J usage is TRBJ2-7; D unresolved. Germline CDR1 is DFQATT and CDR2 is SNEGSKA (reference sequence). V was trimmed by 0 bases and J by 0 bases, leaving 12 bases between them. The CDR3 contains 15 residues. CDR3 bases: TGCAGTGCTAGAGAAGGCGGACGGGCCTCCTACGAGCAGTACTTC. This codes for CSAREGGRASYEQYF.

The genes are TRBV5-1 and TRBJ2-7; possible D gene TRBD1, 6 bases. Germline lookup yields CDR1 SGHRS and CDR2 YFSETQ. This CDR3 has 15 amino acids. Trimming removed 7 bases at V and 1 base at J, with 18 bases between. This chain's CDR3 is CASSLTPQGSYEQYF. CDR3 coding DNA: TGCGCCAGCTCCCTTACACCTCAGGGGTCCTACGAGCAGTACTTC.

There are a few counts of this clonotype. The chain employs TRBV20-1 and TRBJ1-6; weak D call: TRBD1 (6 bases). The ends were cut back, 4 bases at V and 0 bases at J, with 19 bases in the middle. CDR1 DFQATT and CDR2 SNEGSKA come from the germline V gene (reference sequence). The CDR3 totals 18 residues. DNA for the CDR3: TGCAGTGCTATCTCCGGGGGCTCTTCTAGCTCCTATAATTCACCCCTCCACTTT. The encoded protein is CSAISGGSSSSYNSPLHF.

V gene TRBV15 combines with J gene TRBJ1-2, with TRBD1 as a possible D gene (6 bases). V lost 5 bases to trimming and J lost 0 bases, with 13 bases between them. Germline loops: CDR1 LNHNV, CDR2 YYDKDF (reference sequence). CDR3 length: 15 amino acids. CDR3 residues: CATSGTWGPNYGYTF. For the CDR3, the DNA is TGTGCCACCAGCGGTACGTGGGGGCCTAACTATGGCTACACCTTC.

This clonotype was picked up a small number of times. The rearrangement uses TRBV6-6 and TRBJ2-5; D remains unclear. With 2 bases removed from V and 4 bases from J, the gap between germline ends came to 8 bases. This CDR3 spans 13 amino acids. Germline assignment: CDR1 MNHNY and CDR2 SVGAGI (reference sequence). The CDR3 reads CASSYEDRETQYF. Written as DNA, the CDR3 is TGTGCCAGCAGTTACGAGGACCGAGAGACCCAGTACTTC.

V gene TRBV5-1 combines with J gene TRBJ1-1; D may be TRBD1 (5 bases). V lost 5 bases to trimming and J lost 2 bases, with 10 bases between them. Per germline, CDR1 SGHRS and CDR2 YFSETQ. The CDR3 contains 13 residues. CDR3 DNA sequence: TGCGCCAGCAGAGGGGATTATAACACTGAAGCTTTCTTT. Encoded protein: CASRGDYNTEAFF.

The rearrangement joins TRBV20-1 to TRBJ1-2; tentatively, D is TRBD1 (6 bases). This CDR3 comprises 11 residues. Germline V lookup: CDR1 DFQATT, CDR2 SNEGSKA (reference sequence). V dropped 7 bases and J dropped 4 bases, with 10 bases sitting between them. The DNA for the CDR3 is TGCAGTGGGGACAAAACCTATGGCTACACCTTC. Translating it yields CSGDKTYGYTF.

This clonotype was detected only a few times. The V and J genes are TRBV6-5 and TRBJ1-1; no definite D call. Germline loops: CDR1 MNHEY, CDR2 SVGAGI. V was shortened by 2 bases and J by 4 bases, with 14 bases between the two germline ends. The CDR3 runs to 15 residues. CDR3 residues: CASSYRSGVPTEAFF. The CDR3 DNA reads as TGTGCCAGCAGTTACAGGAGTGGGGTGCCCACTGAAGCTTTCTTT.

In this sample, this clonotype turned up a few times. V gene TRBV7-9 combines with J gene TRBJ1-1; no definite D call. The CDR3 is 13 residues long. Germline V lookup: CDR1 SEHNR, CDR2 FQNEAQ (reference sequence). V lost 2 bases, J lost 5 bases, and 9 bases lay in between. CDR3 bases: TGTGCCAGCAGCTTACAGGTTTTAACTGAAGCTTTCTTT. It encodes CASSLQVLTEAFF.

This clonotype was recorded a few times. J is TRBJ2-7 and V is TRBV18, with D maybe TRBD1 (5 bases). The germline V gene has CDR1 KGHSH and CDR2 LQKENI. The CDR3 is 14 residues long. V was trimmed by 0 bases and J by 2 bases, leaving 8 bases between them. Here the CDR3 DNA reads TGTGCCAGCTCACCACCGGCAGGGACCTACGAGCAGTACTTC. Its translation: CASSPPAGTYEQYF.

V usage is TRBV7-3 and J usage is TRBJ1-6; D not resolved. Trimming shortened V by 3 bases and J by 7 bases, and 10 bases separated the two germline ends. Germline values: CDR1 SGHTA, CDR2 FQGTGA. The CDR3 is 14 residues long. CDR3 sequence: CASSFGVWNSPLHF. The CDR3 bases are TGTGCCAGCAGCTTTGGTGTATGGAATTCACCCCTCCACTTT.